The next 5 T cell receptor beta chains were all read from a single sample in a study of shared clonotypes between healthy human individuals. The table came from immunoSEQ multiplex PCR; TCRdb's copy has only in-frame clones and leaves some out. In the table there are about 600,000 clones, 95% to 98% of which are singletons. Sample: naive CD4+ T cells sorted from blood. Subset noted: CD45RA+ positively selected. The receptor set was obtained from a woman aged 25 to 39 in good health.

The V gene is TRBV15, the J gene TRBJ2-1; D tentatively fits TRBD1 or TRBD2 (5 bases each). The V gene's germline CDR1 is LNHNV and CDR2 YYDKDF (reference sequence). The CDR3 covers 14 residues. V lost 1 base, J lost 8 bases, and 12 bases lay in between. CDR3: CATSRGTPRDEQFF. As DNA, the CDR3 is TGTGCCACCAGCAGAGGGACTCCCAGGGATGAGCAGTTCTTC.

CDR3 protein: CASSLTTSFTGELFF. For the CDR3, the DNA is TGTGCCAGCAGTTTGACCACTAGTTTCACCGGGGAGCTGTTTTTT. The rearrangement joins TRBV27 to TRBJ2-2; perhaps TRBD2 as D (5 bases). V lost 3 bases and J lost 4, with 12 bases in between. Germline values: CDR1 MNHEY, CDR2 SMNVEV (reference sequence). This CDR3 has 15 amino acids.

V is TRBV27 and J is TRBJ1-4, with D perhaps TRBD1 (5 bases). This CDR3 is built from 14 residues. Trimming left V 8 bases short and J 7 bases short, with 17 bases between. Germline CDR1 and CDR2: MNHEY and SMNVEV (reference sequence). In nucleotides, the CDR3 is TGTGCCAGCTCTGGACCGCTCGGGGGTGAAAAACTGTTTTTT. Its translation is CASSGPLGGEKLFF.

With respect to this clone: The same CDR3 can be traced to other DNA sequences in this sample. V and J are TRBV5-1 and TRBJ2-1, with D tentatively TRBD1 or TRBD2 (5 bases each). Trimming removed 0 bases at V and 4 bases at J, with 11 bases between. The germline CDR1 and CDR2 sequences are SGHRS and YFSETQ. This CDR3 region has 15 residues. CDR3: CASSLGEEGYNEQFF. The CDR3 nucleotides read TGCGCCAGCAGCTTGGGTGAAGAGGGGTACAATGAGCAGTTCTTC. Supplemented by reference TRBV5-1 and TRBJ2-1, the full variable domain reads KAGVTQTPRYLIKTRGQQVTLSCSPISGHRSVSWYQQTPGQGLQFLFEYFSETQRNKGNFPGRFSGRQFSNSRSEMNVSTLELGDSALYLCASSLGEEGYNEQFFGPGTRLTVL.

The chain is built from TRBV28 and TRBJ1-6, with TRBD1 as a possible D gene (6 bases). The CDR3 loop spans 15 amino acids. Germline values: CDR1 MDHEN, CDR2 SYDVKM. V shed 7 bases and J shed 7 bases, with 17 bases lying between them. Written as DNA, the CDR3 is TGTGCCAGCATCCTAGGTCAGGGGCAGAATTCACCCCTCCACTTT. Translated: CASILGQGQNSPLHF. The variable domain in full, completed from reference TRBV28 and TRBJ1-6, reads DVKVTQSSRYLVKRTGEKVFLECVQDMDHENMFWYRQDPGLGLRLIYFSYDVKMKEKGDIPEGYSVSREKKERFSLILESASTNQTSMYLCASILGQGQNSPLHFGNGTRLTVT.